The entry below describes one T cell receptor beta chain. Its specific antigen is unknown. It has no much larger one-base neighbor in the sample; base qualities were not kept. The cohort comprised fewer than 700 healthy bone marrow donors. All cohort members were sampled while nominally healthy, although unrecorded immune exposures were likely present. The donor was CMV seronegative and was included in the group of a few hundred seronegative cohort members. A peripheral blood sample was provided by each donor, and peripheral blood mononuclear cells were used for TCR beta sequencing. The Qiagen DNeasy Blood Extraction Kit was used to extract genomic DNA from the blood cell samples. The data originate from a study of cytomegalovirus exposure and HLA in healthy donors (TCRdb year 2017). Looking at the study overall: In an earlier analysis of fewer than 750 of the donors, 276 Gb of sequence data and just under 120 million unique TCR beta sequences from 150 million to 200 million T cells were reported. An early release that covered around 590 HLA-typed donors contained around 330 gigabases of sequencing data and about 84 million unique TCR sequences. Of the approximately 400 genotyped donors, 70% to 90% were placed in the genetic ancestry cluster associated with self-reported Caucasian donors. The aim of the study was to test whether cataloging public T cell receptors could identify signatures of past pathogen exposure. The study used immunosequencing to profile the T cell repertoires of around 600 subjects and linked those repertoires to cytomegalovirus serostatus. In addition to the first cohort of 650 to 750 subjects, a separate validation cohort of 130 or so different subjects was used. High-throughput TCR immunosequencing, statistical association of individual TCRs with disease status, and machine learning were combined to predict cytomegalovirus infection status. A later analysis re-examined previously published TCR beta repertoires from 600 to 700 donors and added high-resolution HLA genotyping to investigate patterns of TCR occurrence. In the later analysis, no new phenotypic data were used to find candidate immune exposures; instead, reliance was placed on TCR beta sequences and their occurrence across donors. An earlier analysis of about 620 of the donors applied high-throughput TCR beta sequencing to assess whether each TCR beta V gene segment acted as functional or pseudogenic. Alongside the repertoire data, information on donor age, sex, ethnicity and CMV serostatus was compiled. A later genetic analysis used genome-wide SNP genotypes for about three fifths of the 666 donors, treating that subset as a discovery cohort. Every discovery cohort repertoire had been produced on one sequencing platform. HLA typing included class I and class II loci at four-digit resolution. Typing coverage differed by locus: A, B, C, DRB1 and DQB1 were typed in roughly 620-640 donors, DQA1 in about 550, DPA1 in some 610, and DPB1 in roughly 450. Four or five DR-DQ haplotypes were handled as single units for association and clustering because linkage in the cohort was strong. On average, around 230,000 unique TCR beta nucleotide sequences were sequenced per donor among roughly 430 genotyped donors of the cohort, with 15% to 20% of those sequences being non-productive.

Trimming takes 4 bases off V and 2 bases off J; junction bases not matched to a gene: 7. The CDR3 has 16 amino acids, counting the end cysteine and phenylalanine. Solely the CDR3 DNA is kept, with 48 bases framed from the first base. Reading the germline V gene (reference sequence) gives CDR1 MNHEY and CDR2 SMNVEV. The library came from the immunoSEQ multiplex PCR assay. A mixture of 60 forward primers for TCR Vbeta segments and 13 reverse primers for TCR Jbeta segments was used in the multiplex PCR. A multiplex PCR assay on genomic DNA amplified the CDR3 region of rearranged TCR beta genes. The amplified TCR beta libraries were sequenced on the Illumina HiSeq System as 87-base-pair reads. The paper's data handling went like this. In a later analysis, roughly 80 million unique TCR beta chains were counted across the approximately 640 repertoires, and roughly 10 million of these chains were shared by at least two donors. Raw reads were error-corrected and collapsed into unique sequences by a nearest-neighbor algorithm in which closely related sequences were merged to remove PCR and sequencing errors. Alignment of CDR3 sequences to IMGT reference sequences was used to assign V, D and J gene segments. For a sequence to be retained, a match of at least six nucleotides to both a V gene segment and a J gene segment was required. Rearrangements were called productive when the CDR3 lacked stop codons and stayed in frame with V and J; all others were non-productive. CDR3 was defined according to IMGT convention as the region running from the second conserved V-encoded cysteine to the conserved J-encoded phenylalanine. The earlier analysis of about 590 of the donors excluded sequences that lacked an unambiguous match to a single V gene segment. In an earlier analysis of some 590 of the donors, a V segment was called functional when productive rearrangements were above 56.7%, and segregating when the standard deviation between donors exceeded 5%. A statistical classification framework was built for diagnosing cytomegalovirus status from the catalog of TCR beta chain sequences. V and J gene assignment, in a later analysis, came from comparing TCR nucleotide sequences with IMGT/GENE-DB human TR gene sequences. The TCRdist pipeline was used in a later analysis to assign CDR3 sequences and most-parsimonious VDJ recombination scenarios. In a later analysis, each TCR beta chain was defined by its CDR3 amino acid sequence together with its V-gene family, and reads without a unique V-gene family were excluded. A later analysis removed 500 to 600 highly shared, low-generation-probability nucleotide sequences to deal with suspected cross-contamination and a sequencing artifact. In a later analysis, a clonal expansion index was calculated for each public chain from normalized within-repertoire ranks of inferred template counts. Generation probabilities in a later analysis came from a VDJ recombination model fitted to out-of-frame rearrangements, and those results were checked against IGoR. Hypergeometric tests were used in a later analysis to score TCR-TCR, TCR-HLA and TCR-CMV co-occurrence, with a repertoire-size bias correction applied to the TCR pairs. To estimate false discovery rates, a later analysis permuted the HLA or CMV assignments 20 times. In a later analysis, co-occurring TCRs were grouped using DBSCAN, and TCRdist sequence similarity was added for clustering within HLA-allele-positive subsets. For co-occurrence clustering, repertoires with fewer than 30,000 or more than 120,000 public chains were excluded, along with roughly 5 repertoires with anomalous nucleotide sharing. The source is immuneACCESS, and TCRdb retained only in-frame sequences with V and J called. Part of the clones is not carried over; for the studies checked, unresolved V genes explain less than half of this, and the remainder is unexplained. V and J calls and clone size are copied from that table; D and trimming were computed from the DNA. In this sample the table shows about 130,000 clones, around four fifths of which occur a single time. Approximately 1% of the sample is taken by the ten largest.

Study-wide findings and limitations: An earlier analysis of around 500 of the donors showed that most TCR beta V segments appeared in productive rearrangements either about 87% or about 30% of the time, which broadly matched IMGT annotations. In a later analysis, TCR association rates were found to vary across HLA loci, with the most associated TCRs seen for DRB1 alleles and the fewest for HLA-C alleles. Compared with the 666-donor mean, donors in an Asian-associated ancestry cluster had fewer N-insertions in productive TCRs, according to a later genetic analysis. Correlated functional status among segregating V segments might reflect linkage disequilibrium, but an unknown experimental factor could not be ruled out. Three of the identified cytomegalovirus-associated TCR beta chains were confirmed in vitro to be specific for cytomegalovirus antigens. The classifier was reported to diagnose cytomegalovirus status with high specificity and sensitivity in both the original cohort and the validation cohort. In a later analysis, 15,000 to 20,000 TCR beta sequences were associated with specific HLA alleles at a false discovery rate of 0.05. Immune exposure information for the cohort was limited to CMV serostatus. Because the 87-base-pair reads could not distinguish some IMGT-functional V segments, including TRBV6-2 and TRBV6-3, those segments were excluded. Because HLA typing was missing for some donors at each locus, association tests included only the typed subset. Sequencing depth was assumed to be roughly uniform across donors in the presence/absence analyses, though that assumption may not hold. When HLA alleles, especially DR and DQ, strongly co-occurred, TCR associations were difficult to assign to individual alleles. According to a later analysis, most CMV-associated TCR beta chains appeared to be HLA-restricted, and the HLA associations seemed to be driven largely by CMV exposure. Most TCR sequences were observed very rarely across donors, whereas some public TCRs were present in many individuals. This cohort had only TCR beta chains sequenced, and the lack of alpha or paired-chain data limited which features could be detected. The earlier analysis of approximately 590 of the donors excluded roughly 17 rarely observed V segments, including chromosome 9 orphons, because counts were too low. In a later analysis, several top co-occurrence clusters were reported to appear linked to parvovirus B19, influenza, CMV and Epstein-Barr virus. A further reported finding was that TCR beta sequences accurately predicted the HLA-A and HLA-B alleles for most subjects in the first cohort. According to the authors, the approach could potentially be generalized to other disease states and immunological phenotypes. An association between a missense DCLRE1C variant and V-gene and J-gene trimming of TCR beta chains was found in a later genetic analysis and replicated in an independent cohort. The study gave a list of 150 to 200 TCR beta chains associated with cytomegalovirus. A group of highly shared sequence variants was considered likely to be a technical artifact of the sequencing pipeline. In a later analysis, HLA-associated TCR beta chains were found to be more clonally expanded and to have lower generation probabilities than equally common non-associated chains.

Sequencing input: PBMCs. The sequence is built from TRBV27 and TRBJ1-4, with TRBD1 matching 7 junction bases. This clonotype was sampled from a boy aged 5-17 years in good health and CMV-seronegative. The DNA is as follows: TGTGCCAGCAGTTCCACCTGGGACAGCACTAATGAAAAACTGTTTTTT. Translated, it reads CASSSTWDSTNEKLFF.